This record covers a single T cell receptor beta chain. The antigen remains unidentified. V lost 5 bases and J lost 0, with 9 bases in between. The germline CDR1 and CDR2 sequences are ENHRY and SYGVKD. The CDR3 is 14 residues long. Assay used: immunoSEQ multiplex PCR; TCRdb lists only in-frame clones, some missing. The repertoire holds 1.4 million to 1.5 million clones, with roughly 95% as singletons. The source of the sample is a study of shared clonotypes between healthy human individuals. Overall study context: The plates for each donor numbered three CD4 naive, three CD4 memory, two CD8 naive and one CD8 memory. The study, taken as a whole, reports: It was observed that approximately 5% of naive CD4 clonotypes were shared across a few donors. Researchers sampled blood only, noting tissue repertoires likely differ.

The receptor was derived from a man aged 30-40 years in good health. The source material was naive CD4+ T cells sorted from blood. Indicated subset: CD45RA+ positively selected. The chain is built from TRBV10-3 and TRBJ2-3; D is possibly TRBD1 or TRBD2 (5 bases each). The CDR3 DNA follows: TGTGCCATCAGTCCCGGGGACAGCACAGATACGCAGTATTTT. Its translation is CAISPGDSTDTQYF.